This TCR beta chain was identified in a study of shared clonotypes between healthy human individuals. Several immunoSEQ plates held equal portions of the genomic DNA taken from each subset. Clones were sequenced by immunoSEQ multiplex PCR, and TCRdb holds only the in-frame ones, with some missing. The sample has around 2.1 million clones; approximately 94% are singletons. The V end was cut by 4 bases, the J end by 1 base, with 16 bases between. Germline V lookup: CDR1 SGHNT, CDR2 YYREEE (reference sequence). The CDR3 is made up of 16 amino acids. Splitting the CD4+ cells yielded a CD45RA+ naive subset and a CD45RA-negative memory subset.

Source material: naive CD4+ T cells sorted from blood. Subset specified: CD45RA+ positively selected. The V call is TRBV5-4, the J call TRBJ2-3; D might be TRBD1 (6 bases). This clonotype originated in a man aged 18 to 30 in good health. The CDR3 spells CASSPNRAEGTDTQYF. CDR3 sequence (DNA): TGTGCCAGCAGCCCGAACAGGGCCGAAGGCACAGATACGCAGTATTTT.